This T cell receptor (beta chain) came from a study of CD8 T cells in ankylosing spondylitis. Germline CDR1 is DFQATT and CDR2 is SNEGSKA (reference sequence). This CDR3 is 15 amino acids long. V lost 3 bases and J lost 10; bases outside the gene matches: 15. TCRdb reprocessed the 5' RACE reads with MiXCR, giving one entry per CDR3 protein. Of some 300,000 distinct CDR3 sequences in the sample, around 21% were seen once. Study-wide results and caveats: The study identified a TCR beta motif of eight highly homologous variants that appeared characteristic of ankylosing spondylitis blood.

This clonotype was counted between two and nine times. Its antigen is still unknown. The sequencing input was blood, either unsorted or a sorted T cell fraction (not recorded which). The chain uses TRBV20-1 and TRBJ2-1, with 7 bases fitting TRBD1. This clonotype was obtained from a female donor with ankylosing spondylitis or in good health (not recorded which). CDR3 in amino acids: CSARAGQAPVGEQFF. The CDR3 DNA sequence: TGCAGTGCTAGGGCCGGACAGGCCCCCGTAGGGGAGCAGTTCTTC.